The 13 T cell receptor beta chains in this list originate from one sample, sequenced in a study of vaccination and CD4 T cells after COVID-19 (dated 2022 in TCRdb). According to the study, the label for this sample's treatment or condition signals: roughly 10-day PBMC culture with coronavirus spike peptide pools or control peptides (ViraFEST assay). These receptors are not linked to any known antigen. Library generation was performed with PCR. The sample was run on an Illumina iSeq 100. TCR sequencing of DNA from cultured CD4+ T cells used the Oncomine TCR Beta short-read assay at the Johns Hopkins FTIC core. TCRdb trimmed the raw reads at Q25, called clones with MiXCR and kept productive beta chains. Every entry covers one CDR3 protein and lists the most common genes and DNA from its rows. The sample table shows under 3,500 distinct CDR3 sequences, and 80% are seen once. About 42% of the sample lies in the top ten.

Source material: CD4+ T cells from blood, cultured in vitro. The receptors shown here come from a human donor who had recovered from COVID-19.

This rearrangement joins TRBV28 to TRBJ1-5, with D uncertain. The ends were cut back, 2 bases at V and 0 bases at J, with 8 bases in the middle. CDR1 is MDHEN, CDR2 SYDVKM, per germline. The CDR3 is made up of 15 amino acids. The CDR3 sequence: CASSLPQLSNQPQHF. The CDR3 DNA is TGTGCCAGCAGTTTACCCCAGCTTAGCAATCAGCCCCAGCATTTT.

CDR3 nucleotides: TGTGCCTGGAGGGACAAAAGAACAGGATACCCTTTATATGGCTACACCTTC. Its protein is CAWRDKRTGYPLYGYTF. The V gene is TRBV30, the J gene TRBJ1-2, with D maybe TRBD1 (5 bases). Germline V CDR1 and CDR2: GTSNPN, SVGIG (reference sequence). Trimming stripped 3 bases from V and 5 bases from J, with 25 bases between. The length of the CDR3 is 17 residues.

The V call is TRBV6-1, the J call TRBJ1-2; 10 positions agree with TRBD1. Germline V gives CDR1 MNHNS, CDR2 SASEGT. The CDR3 runs to 16 residues. V dropped 6 bases and J dropped 4; count of bases not matched to a gene: 11. The DNA of the CDR3 is TGTGCCAGCAGATCAAGGACAGGGGGAGCGGTCTATGGCTACACCTTC. It yields the protein CASRSRTGGAVYGYTF.

The chain couples TRBV7-2 to TRBJ1-5; a weak D match, TRBD1 (5 bases). Germline lookup yields CDR1 SGHTA and CDR2 FQGNSA. This CDR3 comprises 14 residues. V dropped 3 bases and J dropped 7 bases, with 13 bases sitting between them. The CDR3 here is CASSFQTEGQPQHF. The CDR3 nucleotides read TGTGCCAGCAGCTTCCAGACAGAAGGGCAGCCCCAGCATTTT.

This chain uses TRBV6-1 with TRBJ1-2, with no clear D. The CDR3 runs 13 residues. Germline V gene data show CDR1 as MNHNS and CDR2 as SASEGT. V shed 2 bases and J shed 4 bases, with 8 bases lying between them. The CDR3 bases are TGTGCCAGCAGTGAACAGACGGGCTATGGCTACACCTTC. This translates into CASSEQTGYGYTF.

The chain is built from TRBV6-5 and TRBJ1-2; a possible D gene is TRBD1 (5 bases). The germline V gene has CDR1 MNHEY and CDR2 SVGAGI. The CDR3 spans 15 residues. V shed 2 bases and J shed 0 bases, with 10 bases lying between them. The CDR3: CASSYTGRSNYGYTF. DNA of the CDR3: TGTGCCAGCAGTTACACGGGACGGTCTAACTATGGCTACACCTTC.

This clonotype is deemed medium-sized (0.01 to 0.1%). CDR3 residues: CASRSPGLPIYNEQFF. For the CDR3, the DNA is TGTGCCAGCAGGTCCCCGGGACTCCCAATCTACAATGAGCAGTTCTTC. This rearrangement joins TRBV2 to TRBJ2-1, with a weak D call TRBD2 (6 bases). Deletions cut 6 bases from V and 3 bases from J, with 18 bases between. The CDR3 has 16 residues. Germline V CDR1 and CDR2: SNHLY, FYNNEI.

The genes are TRBV5-1 and TRBJ1-6; 9 nucleotides match TRBD1. The germline CDR1 and CDR2 sequences are SGHRS and YFSETQ. The CDR3 sequence is 15 residues long. Losses at the gene ends were 0 bases for V and 9 bases for J; bases not matched to a gene: 4. CDR3 protein: CASSLEGQGGSPLHF. As DNA, the CDR3 is TGCGCCAGCAGCTTGGAGGGACAGGGTGGTTCACCCCTCCACTTT.

This clonotype is classed as medium-sized (0.01 to 0.1%). This rearrangement joins TRBV6-2 or TRBV6-3 to TRBJ1-1; D perhaps matches TRBD1 (5 bases). Germline values: CDR1 MNHEY, CDR2 SVGEGT. The CDR3 has 11 amino acids. In nucleotides, the CDR3 is TGTGAATGCAGGGCGGACACTGAAGCTTTCTTT. Translating it yields CECRADTEAFF.

The chain joins TRBV21-1 to TRBJ1-1. TRBV21-1 is an annotated pseudogene. The CDR3 loop spans 15 amino acids. This CDR3 is CASTTSPHLNTEAFF. The CDR3, as DNA: TGTGCCAGCACCACCTCCCCTCACTTGAACACTGAAGCTTTCTTT.

The chain joins TRBV30 to TRBJ1-1; unclear D gene. V lost 3 bases, J lost 2 bases, and 19 bases lay in between. Germline V gives CDR1 GTSNPN, CDR2 SVGIG (reference sequence). This CDR3 is 16 amino acids long. The CDR3 reads CAWRPRRTARNTEAFF. CDR3 bases: TGTGCCTGGAGGCCCCGTAGGACTGCCAGAAACACTGAAGCTTTCTTT. The variable domain in full, completed from reference TRBV30 and TRBJ1-1, reads SQTIHQWPATLVQPVGSPLSLECTVEGTSNPNLYWYRQAAGRGLQLLFYSVGIGQISSEVPQNLSASRPQDRQFILSSKKLLLSDSGFYLCAWRPRRTARNTEAFFGQGTRLTVV.

The chain employs TRBV6-1 and TRBJ1-1; D is uncertain. Looked up from germline, CDR1 is MNHNS and CDR2 is SASEGT. V shed 4 bases and J shed 1 base, with 7 bases lying between them. The CDR3 loop spans 13 amino acids. DNA of the CDR3: TGTGCCAGCAGTGCATGGGAGAACACTGAAGCTTTCTTT. This translates into CASSAWENTEAFF.

By share of the sample, this clonotype is hyperexpanded. CDR3 nucleotide sequence: TGTGCCAGCAGCCAAGGACAGCTACCTAACTATGGCTACACCTTC. Its protein is CASSQGQLPNYGYTF. The genes are TRBV7-9 and TRBJ1-2; the D gene is possibly TRBD1 (6 bases). V was clipped by 5 bases and J by 0 bases, with 13 bases between them. This CDR3 comprises 15 residues. Germline loops: CDR1 SEHNR, CDR2 FQNEAQ (reference sequence).